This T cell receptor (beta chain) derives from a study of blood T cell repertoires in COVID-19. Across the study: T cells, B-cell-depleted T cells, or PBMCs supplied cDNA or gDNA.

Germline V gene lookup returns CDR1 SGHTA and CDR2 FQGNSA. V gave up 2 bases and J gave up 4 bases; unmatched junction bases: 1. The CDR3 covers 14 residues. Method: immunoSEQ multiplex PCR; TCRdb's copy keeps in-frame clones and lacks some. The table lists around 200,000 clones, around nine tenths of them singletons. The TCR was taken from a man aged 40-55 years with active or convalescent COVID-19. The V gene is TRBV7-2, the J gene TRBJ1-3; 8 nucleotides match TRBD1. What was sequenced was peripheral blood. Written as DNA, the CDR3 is TGTGCCAGCAGCTTAAACAGGGGGGGAAACACCATATATTTT. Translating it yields CASSLNRGGNTIYF.